This is a list of T cell receptor beta chains from one sample in a study of T cells in Graves' hyperthyroidism and ophthalmopathy. TCRdb re-derived calls from the multiplex PCR reads in MiXCR, one entry per CDR3 protein. The table has approximately 520,000 distinct CDR3 sequences, more than 20% seen once. The sequencing input was blood. Receptors were obtained from a man between 18 and 35 years old with Graves' hyperthyroidism. The conserved cysteine and the conserved F or W are not part of the CDR3 here. Rows give clone size only sometimes, using once, few, many, or a class for an expanded clone.

clone size: many; V gene: TRBV6-1; CDR3 protein: ASSEELGPGNTIY
clone size: many; V gene: TRBV6-1; CDR3 protein: ASTGDRNIQY
clone size: -; V gene: TRBV6-5; CDR3 protein: ASSYGGQGSSYNSPLH
clone size: many; V gene: TRBV7-2; CDR3 protein: ASSLVPGTGELF
clone size: few; V gene: TRBV20-1; CDR3 protein: SARASSGRRAGELF
clone size: many; V gene: TRBV11-2; CDR3 protein: ASSLDGRGQGYEQY
clone size: many; V gene: TRBV6-1; CDR3 protein: ASSLLQGGVTEAF
clone size: many; V gene: TRBV4-1; CDR3 protein: ASSQAGGATYEQY
clone size: few; V gene: TRBV5-1; CDR3 protein: ASSYSGGVPETQY
clone size: many; V gene: TRBV5-5; CDR3 protein: ASSLLRGWDYGYT
clone size: -; V gene: TRBV30; CDR3 protein: AWSVISGAYGYT
clone size: -; V gene: TRBV27; CDR3 protein: ASSLSGSGSPLH
clone size: many; V gene: TRBV4-2; CDR3 protein: ASSQVNRDLYGYT
clone size: few; V gene: TRBV9; CDR3 protein: ASSVDPGGNQPQH
clone size: many; V gene: TRBV28; CDR3 protein: ASSSRTGAGDEQY
clone size: many; V gene: TRBV11-2; CDR3 protein: ASRADVGQGTQY
clone size: many; V gene: TRBV7-2; CDR3 protein: ASSLVVTEETQY